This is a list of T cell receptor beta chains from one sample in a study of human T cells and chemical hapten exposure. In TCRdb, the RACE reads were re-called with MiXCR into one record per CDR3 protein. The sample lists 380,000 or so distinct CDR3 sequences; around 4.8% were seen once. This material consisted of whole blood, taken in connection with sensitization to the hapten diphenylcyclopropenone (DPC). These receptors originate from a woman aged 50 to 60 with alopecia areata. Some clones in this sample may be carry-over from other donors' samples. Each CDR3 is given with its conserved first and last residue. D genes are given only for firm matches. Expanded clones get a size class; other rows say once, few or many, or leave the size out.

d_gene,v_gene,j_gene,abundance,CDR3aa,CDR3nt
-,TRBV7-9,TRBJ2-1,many,CASSVAEYNEQFF,TGTGCCAGCAGCGTGGCCGAGTACAATGAGCAGTTCTTC
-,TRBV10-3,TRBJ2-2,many,CAARPGRGTTGELFF,TGTGCCGCCAGACCGGGACGGGGAACGACCGGGGAGCTGTTTTTT
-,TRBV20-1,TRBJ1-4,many,CSARSLQSATNEKLFF,TGCAGTGCTAGAAGCCTACAATCTGCAACTAATGAAAAACTGTTTTTT
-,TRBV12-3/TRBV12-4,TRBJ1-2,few,CASRRAGANYGYTF,TGTGCCAGCCGTAGGGCAGGAGCTAACTATGGCTACACCTTC
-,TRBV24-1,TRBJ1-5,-,CATSDPDGGAYSNQPQHF,TGTGCCACCAGTGATCCTGACGGGGGGGCTTATAGCAATCAGCCCCAGCATTTT
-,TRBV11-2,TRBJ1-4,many,CASSPVAPKFFSTNEKLFF,TGTGCCAGCAGCCCCGTTGCTCCCAAATTCTTCTCAACTAATGAAAAACTGTTTTTT
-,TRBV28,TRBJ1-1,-,CASSPPERDTEAFF,TGTGCCAGCAGTCCTCCTGAAAGGGACACTGAAGCTTTCTTT
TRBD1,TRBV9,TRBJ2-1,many,CASSVMGQGAREQFF,TGTGCCAGCAGCGTTATGGGACAGGGGGCGCGGGAGCAGTTCTTC
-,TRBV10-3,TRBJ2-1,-,CAISVGGSSYNEQFF,TGTGCCATCAGTGTGGGGGGAAGCTCCTACAATGAGCAGTTCTTC
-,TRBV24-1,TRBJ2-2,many,CATSDWDMENTGELFF,TGTGCCACCAGTGATTGGGACATGGAGAACACCGGGGAGCTGTTTTTT
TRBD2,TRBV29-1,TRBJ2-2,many,CSVVAGGNGELFF,TGCAGCGTTGTAGCGGGAGGTAACGGGGAGCTGTTTTTT
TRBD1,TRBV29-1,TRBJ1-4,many,CSVLDRGPVNEKLFF,TGCAGCGTCCTGGACAGGGGGCCTGTTAATGAAAAACTGTTTTTT
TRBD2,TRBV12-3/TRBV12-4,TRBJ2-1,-,CASIKLASGGEQFF,TGTGCCAGCATCAAGCTGGCTAGCGGGGGCGAGCAGTTCTTC
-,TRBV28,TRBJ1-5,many,CASRRGNQPQHF,TGTGCCAGCAGGAGGGGTAACCAGCCCCAGCATTTT
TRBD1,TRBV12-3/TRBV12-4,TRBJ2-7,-,CASSTTRGSYEQYF,TGTGCCAGCAGCACTACCAGGGGGAGTTACGAGCAGTACTTC
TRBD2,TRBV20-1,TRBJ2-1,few,CSASTSGGTSYNEQFF,TGCAGTGCCTCAACTAGCGGGGGGACCTCCTACAATGAGCAGTTCTTC
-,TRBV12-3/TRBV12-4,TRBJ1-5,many,CASRLGTHQPQHF,TGTGCCAGCAGGCTAGGAACGCATCAGCCCCAGCATTTT
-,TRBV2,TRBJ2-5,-,CASSSSDGETQYF,TGTGCCAGCAGTTCGAGCGATGGTGAGACCCAGTACTTC
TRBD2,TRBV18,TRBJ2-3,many,CASSQRGETSTDTQYF,TGTGCCAGCTCACAGCGGGGTGAGACTAGCACAGATACGCAGTATTTT
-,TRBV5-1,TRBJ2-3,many,CASSLDGSHTDTQYF,TGCGCCAGCAGCTTGGATGGTTCTCACACAGATACGCAGTATTTT
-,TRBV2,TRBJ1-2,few,CASSEGQNYGYTF,TGTGCCAGCAGTGAAGGGCAGAACTATGGCTACACCTTC
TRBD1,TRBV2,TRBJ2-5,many,CASRGQGGETQYF,TGTGCCAGCAGGGGACAGGGGGGAGAGACCCAGTACTTC
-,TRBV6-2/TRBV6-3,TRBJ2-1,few,CASRADLNSYNEQFF,TGTGCCAGCAGGGCCGACTTAAATTCCTACAATGAGCAGTTCTTC
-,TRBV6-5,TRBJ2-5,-,CASKIPEVETQYF,TGTGCCAGCAAAATACCGGAGGTAGAGACCCAGTACTTC
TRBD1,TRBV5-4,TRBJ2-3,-,CASSYRGTGTDTQYF,TGTGCCAGCAGCTACAGGGGTACGGGCACAGATACGCAGTATTTT
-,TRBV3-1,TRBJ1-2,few,CASSWNRDVFYGYTF,TGTGCCAGCAGCTGGAACCGGGACGTCTTCTATGGCTACACCTTC
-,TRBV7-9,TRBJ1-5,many,CASSLDLGSNQPQHF,TGTGCCAGCAGCTTAGACTTAGGTAGCAATCAGCCCCAGCATTTT
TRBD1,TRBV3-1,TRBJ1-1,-,CASSQRGDRGRGGEAFF,TGTGCCAGCAGCCAAAGAGGGGACAGGGGGCGCGGAGGTGAAGCTTTCTTT
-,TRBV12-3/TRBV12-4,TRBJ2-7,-,CASSFRAGVYEQYF,TGTGCCAGCAGTTTCCGCGCAGGGGTGTACGAGCAGTACTTC
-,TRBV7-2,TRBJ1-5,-,CASRGVAVTQPQHF,TGTGCCAGCCGGGGCGTGGCAGTCACCCAGCCCCAGCATTTT